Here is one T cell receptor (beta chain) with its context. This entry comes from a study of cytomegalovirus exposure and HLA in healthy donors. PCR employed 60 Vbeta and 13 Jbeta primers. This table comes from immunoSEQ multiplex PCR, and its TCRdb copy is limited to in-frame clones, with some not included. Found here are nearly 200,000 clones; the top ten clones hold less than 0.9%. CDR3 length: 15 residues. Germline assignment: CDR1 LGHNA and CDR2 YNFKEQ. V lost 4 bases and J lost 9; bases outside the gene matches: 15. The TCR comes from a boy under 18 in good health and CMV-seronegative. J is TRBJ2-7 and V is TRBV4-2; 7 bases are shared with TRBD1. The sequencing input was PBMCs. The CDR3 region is CASSPGQDSTLGQYF. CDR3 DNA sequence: TGTGCCAGCAGCCCCGGACAGGACTCCACGCTCGGGCAGTACTTC.